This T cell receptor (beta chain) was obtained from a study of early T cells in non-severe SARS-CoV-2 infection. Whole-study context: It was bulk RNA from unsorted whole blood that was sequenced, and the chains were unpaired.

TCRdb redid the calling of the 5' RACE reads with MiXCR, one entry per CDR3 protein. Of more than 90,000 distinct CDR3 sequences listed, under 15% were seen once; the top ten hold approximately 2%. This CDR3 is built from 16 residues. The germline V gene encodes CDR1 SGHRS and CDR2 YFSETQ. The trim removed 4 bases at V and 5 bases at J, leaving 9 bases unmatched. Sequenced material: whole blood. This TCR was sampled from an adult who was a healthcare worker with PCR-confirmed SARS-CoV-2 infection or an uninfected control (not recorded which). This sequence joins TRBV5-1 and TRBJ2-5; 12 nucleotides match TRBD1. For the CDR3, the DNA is TGCGCCAGCAGCCTAGGGACAGGGGGCGCTGGGGAGACCCAGTACTTC. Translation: CASSLGTGGAGETQYF.